The 20 T cell receptor beta chains listed next were all sequenced from one sample in a study of beta chain features in type 1 diabetes (dated 2018 in TCRdb). Study-wide conclusions, independent of this receptor: A moderate but significant shortening of TCRB CDR3 length was observed in type 1 diabetes patients in all four CD4+ subsets.

For these TCRs, the target antigens are not known. The library was generated by the immunoSEQ multiplex PCR assay. The High Capacity cDNA Reverse Transcription Kit was used to reverse transcribe all of the isolated RNA, meaning that expressed TCRB transcripts were what got sequenced. What TCRdb holds here is the immuneACCESS table cut down to in-frame rearrangements. Part of the clones is not present; checked against another copy, under half of the missing clones reflect an unresolved V gene, and the others are unexplained. Within this sample are some 160,000 clones, with 7% to 9.5% of them counted one time only. The top ten hold 0.7% of the sample. Sequencing used central memory CD4+ T cells from blood. The source of these receptors is a woman in her twenties or thirties with type 1 diabetes.

The chain couples TRBV4-2 to TRBJ2-7; tentatively, D is TRBD1 (5 bases). Trimming left V 1 base short and J 2 bases short, with 9 bases between. In germline, CDR1 is LGHNA, CDR2 YNFKEQ. The CDR3 has 14 residues. The CDR3 is CASSQVGPTYEQYF. The CDR3 region has the DNA TGTGCCAGCAGCCAAGTGGGGCCGACCTACGAGCAGTACTTC.

This chain uses TRBV4-1 with TRBJ1-2; weak D call: TRBD1 (6 bases). CDR3 size: 14 residues. V lost 3 bases, J lost 6 bases, and 14 bases lay in between. Germline V gene lookup returns CDR1 MGHRA and CDR2 YSYEKL. The CDR3 DNA follows: TGCGCCAGCAGCCATCCCGGACAGAGAGATGGCTACACCTTC. Translated: CASSHPGQRDGYTF.

The rearrangement uses TRBV5-4 and TRBJ2-3, with D tentatively TRBD1 (6 bases). V lost 3 bases to trimming and J lost 4 bases, with 12 bases between them. CDR3 length: 14 residues. Per germline, CDR1 SGHNT and CDR2 YYREEE (reference sequence). In nucleotides, the CDR3 is TGTGCCAGCAGCTCTCCACAGGGCCCAGATACGCAGTATTTT. Protein sequence: CASSSPQGPDTQYF.

The V gene is TRBV11-2, the J gene TRBJ2-1; D may be TRBD1 (5 bases). The V and J ends lost 1 base and 7 bases respectively, with 11 bases between them. CDR1 and CDR2 from the germline V gene are SGHAT and FQNNGV. This CDR3 is built from 14 residues. As DNA, the CDR3 is TGTGCCAGCAGCTTAGTTGGCAGGGTTAATGAGCAGTTCTTC. Protein product: CASSLVGRVNEQFF. Filled out from reference TRBV11-2 and TRBJ2-1, the complete variable domain reads EAGVAQSPRYKIIEKRQSVAFWCNPISGHATLYWYQQILGQGPKLLIQFQNNGVVDDSQLPKDRFSAERLKGVDSTLKIQPAKLEDSAVYLCASSLVGRVNEQFFGPGTRLTVL.

In DNA, the CDR3 is TGTGCCAGCAGCCTCGAGGGGGCCTCTGGGGCCAACGTCCTGACTTTC. It specifies CASSLEGASGANVLTF. V and J are TRBV11-3 and TRBJ2-6; 7 bases map to TRBD1. This CDR3 has 16 residues. Looked up from germline, CDR1 is SGHNT and CDR2 is YENEEA. With 5 bases clipped from V and 0 bases from J, the junction kept 4 bases outside the gene matches.

The rearrangement joins TRBV4-2 to TRBJ2-6; 8 positions match TRBD2. The CDR3 length is 17 residues. Losses at the gene ends were 7 bases for V and 0 bases for J; bases not matched to a gene: 8. Looked up from germline, CDR1 is LGHNA and CDR2 is YNFKEQ. This CDR3 is CASNGRVLGSGANVLTF. In DNA, the CDR3 is TGTGCCAGCAACGGGAGGGTCCTAGGCTCTGGGGCCAACGTCCTGACTTTC.

Note on this clone: A far larger clone lies a single base away; this is likely a read error. The J gene is TRBJ2-7, the V gene TRBV4-2; D may be TRBD2 (5 bases). Trimming stripped 0 bases from V and 9 bases from J, with 9 bases between. The CDR3 has 12 residues. Germline V gene lookup returns CDR1 LGHNA and CDR2 YNFKEQ. The CDR3 region is CASSQDSGWQYF. CDR3 nucleotide sequence: TGTGCCAGCAGCCAAGATTCGGGGTGGCAGTACTTC.

This clone was picked up a small number of times. The rearrangement links TRBV27 to TRBJ2-5, with 11 bases lining up with TRBD2. Trimming took 6 bases from V and 4 from J; bases not matched to a gene: 10. CDR1 and CDR2 from the germline V gene are MNHEY and SMNVEV (reference sequence). This CDR3 is 16 amino acids long. The CDR3, as DNA: TGTGCCAGCAGCATACGACTAGCGGGATCGAGAGAGACCCAGTACTTC. The encoded protein is CASSIRLAGSRETQYF.

This chain links TRBV6-5 with TRBJ1-1; TRBD1 aligns across 7 bases. Germline V gene lookup returns CDR1 MNHEY and CDR2 SVGAGI. The V gene end was trimmed by 6 bases and the J gene end by 4 bases; junction bases not matched to a gene: 11. The CDR3 is 15 residues long. CDR3 sequence (DNA): TGTGCCAGCAGCCCTCAGGGGGGCAGTTTCACTGAAGCTTTCTTT. This gives the protein CASSPQGGSFTEAFF.

The table lists this clone with a few counts. V usage is TRBV7-6 and J usage is TRBJ2-5; D not resolved. V gave up 3 bases and J gave up 0 bases, with 5 bases separating them. This CDR3 is 13 amino acids long. The germline V gene encodes CDR1 SGHVS and CDR2 FNYEAQ. CDR3 amino acids: CASSLAHQETQYF. CDR3 nucleotide sequence: TGTGCCAGCAGCTTGGCACACCAAGAGACCCAGTACTTC.

The rearrangement joins TRBV28 to TRBJ1-5; TRBD1 matches at 9 bases. This CDR3 is built from 16 residues. Germline loops: CDR1 MDHEN, CDR2 SYDVKM. V trimming: 6 bases; J trimming: 4 bases; junction bases outside the gene matches: 10. Here the CDR3 reads CASSTLGQGKNQPQHF. DNA of the CDR3: TGTGCCAGCAGCACGTTGGGACAGGGCAAAAATCAGCCCCAGCATTTT.

In its sample, this clone was seen once. This sequence joins TRBV18 and TRBJ1-1; 7 positions match TRBD1. Germline CDR1 reads KGHSH; CDR2 reads LQKENI. V was pared by 3 bases and J by 1 base, with 8 bases of the junction left unmatched. This CDR3 has 16 residues. In DNA form, the CDR3 reads TGTGCCAGCTCACCCTCACTGGGACAGAAGAACACTGAAGCTTTCTTT. Amino acid sequence: CASSPSLGQKNTEAFF.

This chain joins TRBV5-1 and TRBJ1-2; 8 nucleotides agree with TRBD1. The CDR3 sequence is 14 residues long. J was trimmed by 0 bases and V by 4 bases; bases with no gene match: 2. Germline V gene data show CDR1 as SGHRS and CDR2 as YFSETQ. The CDR3 loop is CASSMTGANYGYTF. Written as DNA, the CDR3 is TGCGCCAGCAGCATGACAGGGGCTAACTATGGCTACACCTTC.

This clone was detected a few times. This sequence joins TRBV18 and TRBJ1-1, with TRBD1 identical over 9 bases. Looked up from germline, CDR1 is KGHSH and CDR2 is LQKENI. Trimming removed 6 bases from V and 6 bases from J; junction bases left unmatched: 8. The CDR3 consists of 14 residues. The CDR3 DNA is TGTGCCAGCTCGCCGGGACAGGGTGGTGCTGAAGCTTTCTTT. Protein: CASSPGQGGAEAFF.

This chain links TRBV6-5 with TRBJ1-1; 7 nucleotides agree with TRBD1. Germline values: CDR1 MNHEY, CDR2 SVGAGI. The CDR3 has 15 amino acids. Trimming cost V 6 bases and J 4 bases; bases outside gene matches: 11. The CDR3 protein is CASRRVWQGGTEAFF. The CDR3 region has the DNA TGTGCCAGCAGGCGCGTTTGGCAGGGGGGCACTGAAGCTTTCTTT.

This clone was seen more than once but under ten times. The rearrangement joins TRBV6-4 to TRBJ2-1; tentatively, D is TRBD2 (5 bases). The V and J ends lost 5 bases and 6 bases respectively, with 20 bases between them. The CDR3 spans 16 residues. Per germline, CDR1 MRHNA and CDR2 SNTAGT. This CDR3 reads CASSFSAGQFANEQFF. The CDR3 bases are TGTGCCAGCAGTTTCTCGGCGGGTCAATTCGCCAATGAGCAGTTCTTC.

V gene TRBV7-2 combines with J gene TRBJ2-3; D may be TRBD2 (6 bases). CDR3 length: 14 amino acids. Per the germline V gene, CDR1 is SGHTA and CDR2 is FQGNSA. Trimming left V 5 bases short and J 2 bases short, with 11 bases between. For the CDR3, the DNA is TGTGCCAGCAGCCCAGGACTAACCACAGATACGCAGTATTTT. Its protein is CASSPGLTTDTQYF.

This clone was picked up a small number of times. The gene calls are TRBV30 and TRBJ2-7; tentative D call: TRBD2 (7 bases). The V gene's germline CDR1 is GTSNPN and CDR2 SVGIG (reference sequence). V gave up 0 bases and J gave up 5 bases, with 26 bases separating them. This CDR3 spans 18 amino acids. For the CDR3, the DNA is TGTGCCTGGAGTGTACTGGCTGGAGGGGGAGGGGTGAGTGACGAGCAGTACTTC. It yields the protein CAWSVLAGGGGVSDEQYF.

The CDR3 loop is CASSTGTGAEVGTEAFF. The CDR3 DNA reads as TGCGCCAGCAGCACCGGGACAGGGGCGGAGGTAGGAACTGAAGCTTTCTTT. The gene calls are TRBV5-1 and TRBJ1-1; 10 nucleotides align to TRBD1. V was pared by 4 bases and J by 5 bases, with 14 bases of the junction left unmatched. This CDR3 comprises 17 residues. The germline gives CDR1 SGHRS, CDR2 YFSETQ.

J is TRBJ2-5 and V is TRBV5-4; tentatively, D is TRBD2 (6 bases). The CDR3 totals 15 residues. Germline values: CDR1 SGHNT, CDR2 YYREEE (reference sequence). The V end was cut by 4 bases, the J end by 0 bases, with 13 bases between. The CDR3 nucleotides are TGTGCCAGCAGCCCTAGTCCGGGAGACCAAGAGACCCAGTACTTC. This sequence encodes CASSPSPGDQETQYF.